Below are 4 T cell receptor beta chains sequenced from a single sample in a study of cytomegalovirus exposure and HLA in healthy donors. With 60 Vbeta and 13 Jbeta primers, the PCR was carried out. The table came from immunoSEQ multiplex PCR; TCRdb's copy has only in-frame clones and leaves some out. The table shows some 180,000 clones, with 70% to 80% occurring only once. Material: PBMCs. Every receptor here comes from a woman in her sixties in good health and CMV-seropositive.

A few counts support this clone. J is TRBJ2-1 and V is TRBV7-2; D possibly corresponds to TRBD2 (6 bases). CDR3 length: 14 residues. V lost 8 bases, J lost 0 bases, and 11 bases lay in between. The germline CDR1 and CDR2 sequences are SGHTA and FQGNSA. CDR3 sequence reads: CASSPGVSYNEQFF. CDR3 bases: TGTGCCAGCTCTCCGGGGGTCTCCTACAATGAGCAGTTCTTC.

In its sample, this clone was seen a few times. The chain has TRBV4-2 and TRBJ1-5; 8 bases match TRBD1. Germline assignment: CDR1 LGHNA and CDR2 YNFKEQ. The length of the CDR3 is 18 residues. After removal of 4 bases from V and 6 bases from J, the junction contained 17 bases not matched to a gene. The CDR3 region has the DNA TGTGCCAGCAGCCCCCGGCGCGGGGTCCAGGGGGCAGGTCAGCCCCAGCATTTT. It encodes CASSPRRGVQGAGQPQHF.

This chain joins TRBV5-1 and TRBJ2-1; the match to TRBD1 covers 8 bases. V gave up 4 bases and J gave up 4 bases; unmatched junction bases: 7. The CDR3 extends over 15 amino acids. From germline, CDR1 is SGHRS and CDR2 YFSETQ. DNA of the CDR3: TGCGCCAGCAGCGAGGGACAGGACTATTACAATGAGCAGTTCTTC. It codes for CASSEGQDYYNEQFF.

The chain employs TRBV10-3 and TRBJ1-1; no clear D gene. Between the trimmed V and J ends, which lost 2 bases and 1 base, there was a span of 17 bases. This CDR3 spans 17 amino acids. Germline V gene data show CDR1 as ENHRY and CDR2 as SYGVKD. CDR3 in amino acids: CAISEPEGRKGNTEAFF. CDR3 nucleotide sequence: TGTGCCATCAGTGAGCCCGAGGGTCGGAAGGGGAACACTGAAGCTTTCTTT.